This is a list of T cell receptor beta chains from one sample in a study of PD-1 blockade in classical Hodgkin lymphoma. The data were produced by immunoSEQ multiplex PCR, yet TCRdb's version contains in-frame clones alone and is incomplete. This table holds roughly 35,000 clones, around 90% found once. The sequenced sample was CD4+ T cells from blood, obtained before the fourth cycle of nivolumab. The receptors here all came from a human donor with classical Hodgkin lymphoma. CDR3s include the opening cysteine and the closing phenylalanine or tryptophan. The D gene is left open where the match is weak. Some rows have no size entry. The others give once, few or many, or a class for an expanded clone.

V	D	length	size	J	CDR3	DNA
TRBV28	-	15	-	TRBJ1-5	CASSLSGRGNQPQHF	TGTGCCAGCAGCCTTTCCGGCAGGGGCAATCAGCCCCAGCATTTT
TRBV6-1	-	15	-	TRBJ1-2	CASSEWQRSNYGYTF	TGTGCCAGCAGTGAATGGCAGCGCTCTAACTATGGCTACACCTTC
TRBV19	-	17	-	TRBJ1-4	CASSIETWAATNEKLFF	TGTGCCAGTAGTATAGAAACCTGGGCAGCAACTAATGAAAAACTGTTTTTT
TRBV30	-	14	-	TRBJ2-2	CAWIGGWVTGELFF	TGTGCCTGGATCGGTGGGTGGGTCACCGGGGAGCTGTTTTTT
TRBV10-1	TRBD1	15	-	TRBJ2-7	CASSGLTGETYEQYF	TGCGCCAGCAGTGGACTAACAGGGGAAACCTACGAGCAGTACTTC
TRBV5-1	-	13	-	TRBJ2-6	CASSIPGANVLTF	TGCGCCAGCAGCATCCCTGGGGCCAACGTCCTGACTTTC
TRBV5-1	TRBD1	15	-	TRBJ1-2	CASSSGTGRFYGYTF	TGCGCCAGCAGCTCCGGGACAGGGAGGTTCTATGGCTACACCTTC
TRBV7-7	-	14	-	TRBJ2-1	CASSSEPGGNEQFF	TGTGCTAGCAGCTCGGAGCCCGGCGGCAATGAGCAGTTCTTC
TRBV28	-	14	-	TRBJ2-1	CASRTELSYNEQFF	TGTGCCAGCAGGACAGAACTCTCCTACAATGAGCAGTTCTTC
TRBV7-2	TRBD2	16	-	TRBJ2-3	CASSPGLAKSTDTQYF	TGTGCCAGCAGCCCGGGACTAGCGAAGAGCACAGATACGCAGTATTTT
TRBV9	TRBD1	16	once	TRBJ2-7	CASSPRTGTATYEQYF	TGTGCCAGCAGCCCAAGGACCGGGACAGCAACCTACGAGCAGTACTTC
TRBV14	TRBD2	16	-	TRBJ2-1	CASTPTLAGGGNEQFF	TGTGCCAGCACACCCACTTTAGCGGGAGGCGGCAATGAGCAGTTCTTC
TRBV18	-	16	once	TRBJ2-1	CASSPFSQGGHNEQFF	TGTGCCAGCTCACCGTTCTCCCAGGGTGGCCACAATGAGCAGTTCTTC
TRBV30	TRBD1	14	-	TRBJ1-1	CAWSVRQGRTEAFF	TGTGCCTGGAGTGTGAGACAGGGAAGGACTGAAGCTTTCTTT
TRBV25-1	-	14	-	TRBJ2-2	CASTDPRRAGELFF	TGTGCCAGTACAGACCCCAGGAGGGCCGGGGAGCTGTTTTTT
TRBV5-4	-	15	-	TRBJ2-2	CASSADGQITGELFF	TGTGCCAGCAGCGCGGACGGACAGATCACCGGGGAGCTGTTTTTT
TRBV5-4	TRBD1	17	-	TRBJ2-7	CASSLGGFRDRSYEQYF	TGTGCCAGCAGCTTGGGGGGCTTCCGGGACAGATCCTACGAGCAGTACTTC